The 18 T cell receptor beta chains given below trace back to one sample, sequenced in a study of response to subunit inactivated influenza vaccine. One entry per CDR3 protein results from TCRdb running MiXCR on the RT-PCR reads. Here the sample spans 300,000 to 350,000 distinct CDR3 sequences, roughly a fifth being singletons. The sequencing used PBMCs from blood, collected about 19 months after vaccination. The receptors were gathered from a man between 50 and 69 years old who received an inactivated influenza vaccine.

V gene TRBV7-8 combines with J gene TRBJ1-6, with 7 bases lining up with TRBD1. Per the germline V gene, CDR1 is SGHVS and CDR2 is FQNEAQ. V dropped 4 bases and J dropped 9; count of bases not matched to a gene: 6. This CDR3 is 14 amino acids long. CDR3 region: CASSSGQPFSPLHF. The CDR3 bases are TGTGCCAGCAGCTCGGGACAGCCTTTTTCACCCCTCCACTTT.

This clonotype was seen a few times. The chain recombines TRBV19 with TRBJ2-2, with TRBD1 matching over 7 bases. The J segment lost 2 bases and the V segment lost 4 bases, leaving 4 bases of the junction unmatched. This CDR3 is 15 amino acids long. CDR1 and CDR2 from the germline V gene are LNHDA and SQIVND (reference sequence). In DNA, the CDR3 is TGTGCCAGTAGTACCGGGACAGCTAACACCGGGGAGCTGTTTTTT. Protein sequence: CASSTGTANTGELFF.

This clonotype was picked up a small number of times. DNA of the CDR3: TGTGCCAGCAGCTTAGATCGGGGGCCCCAGTACTTC. Protein: CASSLDRGPQYF. This sequence joins TRBV11-2 and TRBJ2-5; D might be TRBD1 or TRBD2, each matching 6 bases. Trimming took 0 bases from V and 9 from J, leaving 8 bases between them. CDR1 SGHAT and CDR2 FQNNGV come from the germline V gene. This CDR3 has 12 amino acids.

This clonotype showed up just once. A read error may explain this, as a much larger clone is one base away. This sequence joins TRBV2 and TRBJ1-5; D remains unclear. V was shortened by 3 bases and J by 6 bases, with 9 bases between the two germline ends. The V gene's germline CDR1 is SNHLY and CDR2 FYNNEI. This CDR3 comprises 13 residues. The CDR3 sequence: CASSEFGSQPQHF. The CDR3 DNA reads as TGTGCCAGCAGTGAGTTTGGGAGTCAGCCCCAGCATTTT. The complete variable domain, with remaining parts taken from reference TRBV2 and TRBJ1-5, reads EPEVTQTPSHQVTQMGQEVILRCVPISNHLYFYWYRQILGQKVEFLVSFYNNEISEKSEIFDDQFSVERPDGSNFTLKIRSTKLEDSAMYFCASSEFGSQPQHFGDGTRLSIL.

The chain employs TRBV6-2 or TRBV6-3 and TRBJ1-5; no firm D call. The ends were cut back, 6 bases at V and 5 bases at J, with 11 bases in the middle. The CDR3 is made up of 13 amino acids. CDR1 is MNHEY and CDR2 is SVGEGT in the germline V gene. The CDR3 loop is CASRDSNDQPQHF. Written as DNA, the CDR3 is TGTGCCAGCAGGGATTCTAATGATCAGCCCCAGCATTTT.

This clonotype was seen a handful of times. The V gene is TRBV3-1, the J gene TRBJ2-2; D is ambiguous. Looked up from germline, CDR1 is LGHDT and CDR2 is YNNKEL (reference sequence). V lost 1 base and J lost 2, with 14 bases in between. The CDR3 totals 17 residues. The CDR3 DNA follows: TGTGCCAGCAGCCAAGTATTTGTCAGCAGAAACACCGGGGAGCTGTTTTTT. It yields the protein CASSQVFVSRNTGELFF.

The chain couples TRBV6-1 to TRBJ2-5; D is ambiguous. Germline V gives CDR1 MNHNS, CDR2 SASEGT. The CDR3 contains 14 residues. The V and J ends lost 5 bases and 5 bases respectively, with 15 bases between them. The CDR3 region is CASSTWSASETQYF. As DNA, the CDR3 is TGTGCCAGCAGTACGTGGTCGGCCTCTGAGACCCAGTACTTC.

The chain carries TRBV20-1 and TRBJ1-5, with D possibly TRBD1 on 5 matching bases. This CDR3 spans 12 amino acids. CDR1 DFQATT and CDR2 SNEGSKA come from the germline V gene (reference sequence). Trimming pared 1 base from V and 7 bases from J, leaving 8 bases between. The CDR3 DNA reads as TGCAGTGCTAGAGGGTGGGGGCAGCCCCAGCATTTT. Protein sequence: CSARGWGQPQHF.

This clonotype occurred a few times. The CDR3 sequence: CASNTPGGEHSPTSARASTDTQYF. The CDR3 coding sequence is TGTGCCAGCAACACCCCTGGGGGTGAGCACTCCCCTACCTCCGCGCGCGCTAGCACAGATACGCAGTATTTT. The V call is TRBV5-2, the J call TRBJ2-3; TRBD2, the table's D call, lacks a check against the DNA. TRBV5-2 constitutes a pseudogene. CDR3 length: 24 amino acids.

The chain joins TRBV11-2 to TRBJ1-1, with a weak D call TRBD1 (6 bases). The germline gives CDR1 SGHAT, CDR2 FQNNGV. This CDR3 is 14 amino acids long. Trimming removed 1 base at V and 7 bases at J, with 13 bases between. The DNA for the CDR3 is TGTGCCAGCAGCTTAGCTGGGGGGGCAATTGAAGCTTTCTTT. Translation: CASSLAGGAIEAFF.

The chain is built from TRBV5-5 and TRBJ1-4; tentative D call: TRBD1 (5 bases). Germline assignment: CDR1 SGHKS and CDR2 YYEKEE (reference sequence). The ends were cut back, 5 bases at V and 7 bases at J, with 15 bases in the middle. The CDR3 covers 14 residues. CDR3 nucleotides: TGTGCCAGCAGTGACAGTTGGATGGGTGAAAAACTGTTTTTT. This encodes CASSDSWMGEKLFF.

This sequence joins TRBV4-1 and TRBJ2-7; D possibly corresponds to TRBD2 (5 bases). The V end was cut by 0 bases, the J end by 8 bases, with 20 bases between. CDR1 MGHRA and CDR2 YSYEKL come from the germline V gene. The CDR3 has 16 amino acids. CDR3 in DNA: TGCGCCAGCAGCCAAGATCTCTCCAGAGTCAACGGGAAGCAGTACTTC. Amino acids: CASSQDLSRVNGKQYF.

The table lists this clonotype with many counts. The chain has TRBV6-1 and TRBJ1-2; TRBD1 matches at 9 bases. V lost 6 bases, J lost 6 bases, and 5 bases stayed unmatched. CDR1 is MNHNS and CDR2 is SASEGT in the germline V gene. The CDR3 runs 13 residues. CDR3 region: CASRGTGFHGYTF. Written as DNA, the CDR3 is TGTGCCAGCAGGGGGACAGGGTTTCATGGCTACACCTTC.

Only one count was recorded for this clonotype. This chain links TRBV7-6 with TRBJ2-5, with a tentative D call TRBD1 (6 bases). Trimming shortened V by 3 bases and J by 1 base, and 12 bases separated the two germline ends. The CDR3 is 15 amino acids. In germline, CDR1 is SGHVS, CDR2 FNYEAQ. The CDR3 nucleotides are TGTGCCAGCAGCTTTATACAGGGTCCCCAAGAGACCCAGTACTTC. Translation: CASSFIQGPQETQYF.

This clonotype was counted a few times. V is TRBV28 and J is TRBJ2-7; D is ambiguous. Per the germline V gene, CDR1 is MDHEN and CDR2 is SYDVKM. Trimming left V 9 bases short and J 4 bases short, with 10 bases between. The CDR3 consists of 11 residues. The CDR3 bases are TGTGCCAGTACTCTGGGGTACGAGCAGTACTTC. It encodes CASTLGYEQYF.

This chain joins TRBV10-3 and TRBJ1-1, with TRBD1 matching over 7 bases. Germline V gives CDR1 ENHRY, CDR2 SYGVKD. The CDR3 is made up of 14 amino acids. J gave up 1 base and V 6 bases, and 5 bases lay outside the gene matches. CDR3 in DNA: TGTGCCATCAGGACCGGGACAGCGAACACTGAAGCTTTCTTT. Encoded protein: CAIRTGTANTEAFF.

This clonotype has only a few counts. V gene TRBV4-3 combines with J gene TRBJ1-4, with D unresolved. CDR1 is LGHNA, CDR2 YSLEER, per germline. This CDR3 region has 19 residues. Trimming removed 3 bases at V and 0 bases at J, with 20 bases between. CDR3 amino acids: CASSQEPNHPGSTNEKLFF. The CDR3 DNA reads TGCGCCAGCAGCCAGGAACCGAACCACCCAGGTTCAACTAATGAAAAACTGTTTTTT.

Ten or more counts support this clonotype. The V gene is TRBV20-1, the J gene TRBJ2-7, with TRBD2 matching over 10 bases. The CDR3 extends over 15 amino acids. V trimming: 0 bases; J trimming: 2 bases; junction bases outside the gene matches: 4. CDR1 and CDR2 from the germline V gene are DFQATT and SNEGSKA (reference sequence). CDR3 nucleotides: TGCAGTGCTAGAGATTTTACTAGCGGGGCCTACGAGCAGTACTTC. This encodes CSARDFTSGAYEQYF.